Listed below are T cell receptor beta chains from one sample, sequenced in a study of early T cells in non-severe SARS-CoV-2 infection. A single record per CDR3 protein comes from TCRdb applying MiXCR to the 5' RACE reads. The table has fewer than 60,000 distinct CDR3 sequences, roughly a tenth seen once. The sequenced sample was whole blood, obtained at baseline. The source of these receptors is an adult who was a healthcare worker with PCR-confirmed SARS-CoV-2 infection or an uninfected control (not recorded which). CDR3s include the opening cysteine and the closing phenylalanine or tryptophan. D genes are given only for firm matches. Only some rows state a clone size, as once, few, many or a class for expanded clones.

cdr3_nt cdr3_aa j_call v_call d_call clone_size
TGTGCCAGCAGGGCGACTAGCGGGAGAAGCACAGATACGCAGTATTTT CASRATSGRSTDTQYF TRBJ2-3 TRBV11-2 TRBD2 few
TGTGCCAGCAGCTCAAGGGACTACCTAAACTACAATGAGCAGTTCTTC CASSSRDYLNYNEQFF TRBJ2-1 TRBV9 TRBD2 .
TGTGCCAGCACCCCCTCTCGGGGACAAACCGGGGAGCTGTTTTTT CASTPSRGQTGELFF TRBJ2-2 TRBV25-1 . many
TGTGCCAGCAGCCGACAGTTTCAAGAGACCCAGTACTTC CASSRQFQETQYF TRBJ2-5 TRBV6-5 . few
TGTGCCAGCAGCTTGGACAAGAATTCACCCCTCCACTTT CASSLDKNSPLHF TRBJ1-6 TRBV7-2 . many
TGTGCCAGCAGCTTATTTAGGGGGGCCATTGGAGATACGCAGTATTTT CASSLFRGAIGDTQYF TRBJ2-3 TRBV11-3 . .
TGTGCCAGCAGCCTAGCGGGAGGGAGTGGCACAGATACGCAGTATTTT CASSLAGGSGTDTQYF TRBJ2-3 TRBV4-2 TRBD2 many
TGTGCCAGCAGCTTGTTTGTAGGACAGGTCGGCCATCAGCCCCAGCATTTT CASSLFVGQVGHQPQHF TRBJ1-5 TRBV7-9 TRBD1 few
TGTGCCAGCAGCTCGACAGGGGTGGGTCAGCCCCAGCATTTT CASSSTGVGQPQHF TRBJ1-5 TRBV11-2 TRBD1 few
TGTGCCACCAGCAGCAGGACGGGTTCACCCCTCCACTTT CATSSRTGSPLHF TRBJ1-6 TRBV15 . many
TGTGCCAGCAGACTCAGGGTTACTAATGAAAAACTGTTTTTT CASRLRVTNEKLFF TRBJ1-4 TRBV2 . many
TGTGCCAGCAGCCTCCGTTGGGACTCCTACGAGCAGTACTTC CASSLRWDSYEQYF TRBJ2-7 TRBV9 . .
TGTGCCACCAGCAGAGATTTAGGTTCCAATCAGCCCCAGCATTTT CATSRDLGSNQPQHF TRBJ1-5 TRBV15 . .
TGCAGCGTTCGTGTCGTTGGGCCGGAGGCTTTCTTT CSVRVVGPEAFF TRBJ1-1 TRBV29-1 . many
TGTGCCAGCAGCTTAGATCGGGGTAGCACAGATACGCAGTATTTT CASSLDRGSTDTQYF TRBJ2-3 TRBV11-2 . many
TGTGCCACCAGCAGTGACGACAGTTGGGCGTCGGGAAACACCATATATTTT CATSSDDSWASGNTIYF TRBJ1-3 TRBV15 . few
TGTGCCATCCTTCCGGGACGGAGGACCTACAATGAGCAGTTCTTC CAILPGRRTYNEQFF TRBJ2-1 TRBV2 . many
TGCGCCAGCAGCCCACTAAGGTCCCTCGACAGCGTCGGCGGCTACACCTTC CASSPLRSLDSVGGYTF TRBJ1-2 TRBV4-3 . .
TGTGCCAGCAGTCAAACAGGGGCCGGAAACACCATATATTTT CASSQTGAGNTIYF TRBJ1-3 TRBV12-3/TRBV12-4 TRBD1 few
TGTGCCAGCAGCTTATACGTGTCTACCACAGATACGCAGTATTTT CASSLYVSTTDTQYF TRBJ2-3 TRBV7-9 . many
TGTGCCAGTAGTATTAGCGGAAACCTAAACAATGAGCAGTTCTTC CASSISGNLNNEQFF TRBJ2-1 TRBV19 . .
TGTGCCAGCAGCTTTGACAGGGGTGGAGATACGCAGTATTTT CASSFDRGGDTQYF TRBJ2-3 TRBV11-2 TRBD1 .
TGTGCCAGCAGCCAGGGGACTAGCGGTGCCTACGAGCAGTACTTC CASSQGTSGAYEQYF TRBJ2-7 TRBV4-2 TRBD2 many
TGTGCCAGCGATAGCGGATACAATGAGCAGTTCTTC CASDSGYNEQFF TRBJ2-1 TRBV9 . many
TGTGCCAGCAGCCAAGACATGTTGGGGACCGGGGAGCTGTTTTTT CASSQDMLGTGELFF TRBJ2-2 TRBV4-2 . many
TGTGCCAGCAGCTTGGGGGGCAAAAACATTCAGTACTTC CASSLGGKNIQYF TRBJ2-4 TRBV7-9 . .